These T cell receptor beta chains were read from a single sample in a study of cytomegalovirus exposure and HLA in healthy donors. TCRdb keeps only in-frame clones here, not all; method: immunoSEQ multiplex PCR. Here the sample spans approximately 150,000 clones, about 70% being singletons. Specimen: PBMCs. These receptors came from a woman between 35 and 50 years old in good health and CMV-seropositive. CDR3s include the opening cysteine and the closing phenylalanine or tryptophan. A D gene is named only where the DNA matches it firmly. Only part of the rows carry a size: once, few, many, or a class if the clone is expanded.

j_call	v_call	d_call	clone_size	cdr3_nt	cdr3_aa
TRBJ2-5	TRBV11-2	-	-	TGTGCCAGCAGCCTGTCCGGGGGAAAGACCCAGTACTTC	CASSLSGGKTQYF
TRBJ2-1	TRBV7-2	-	-	TGTGCCAGCAGCTCCGGCATCGGCGGGATAAAGGGCAATGAGCAGTTCTTC	CASSSGIGGIKGNEQFF
TRBJ2-5	TRBV19	TRBD2	few	TGTGCCAGTAGTACCTCTAGCGGGACCCAGTACTTC	CASSTSSGTQYF
TRBJ2-5	TRBV28	TRBD2	-	TGTGCCAGTGGGACTAGCGGGAGCCAAGAGACCCAGTACTTC	CASGTSGSQETQYF
TRBJ2-1	TRBV4-1	TRBD2	-	TGCGCCAGCAGCCCCACTAGCGGGGGGGCAGATGAGCAGTTCTTC	CASSPTSGGADEQFF
TRBJ2-2	TRBV28	-	few	TGTGCCAGCAGCAGACCCCGGGCCCTCCGGGGCACCGGGGAGCTGTTTTTT	CASSRPRALRGTGELFF
TRBJ1-1	TRBV25-1	-	-	TGTGCCAGCAGTGCTCACAGGGTCGGGACTGAAGCTTTCTTT	CASSAHRVGTEAFF
TRBJ2-3	TRBV28	-	-	TGTGCCAGCAGCTCCCCCGATACGCAGTATTTT	CASSSPDTQYF
TRBJ2-1	TRBV28	TRBD2	once	TGTGCCAGCAGTTCAGGAGCGGGAGGGCCTTACAATGAGCAGTTCTTC	CASSSGAGGPYNEQFF
TRBJ2-5	TRBV7-2	TRBD1	-	TGTGCCAGCACCATCTCGGACAGGCGCGCCCAGTACTTC	CASTISDRRAQYF
TRBJ1-5	TRBV7-6	-	-	TGTGCCAGCAGCTTAGCGCTGAGCCAGCCCCAGCATTTT	CASSLALSQPQHF
TRBJ1-2	TRBV5-1	TRBD1	-	TGCGCCAGCAGCCCGGACCGACAGGGCCGATACACCTTC	CASSPDRQGRYTF
TRBJ2-7	TRBV20-1	-	once	TGCAGTGCTAGGGACTACGACGAGCAGTACTTC	CSARDYDEQYF
TRBJ2-5	TRBV5-6	TRBD1	-	TGTGCCAGCAGCCAGGGGACAGGCCAAGAGACCCAGTACTTC	CASSQGTGQETQYF
TRBJ2-1	TRBV15	-	once	TGTGCCACCAGCAGAGGAAGGGACTCGCAGCAGTTCTTC	CATSRGRDSQQFF
TRBJ2-2	TRBV9	-	many	TGTGCCAGCAGCGTAGGAAGGGGGCGGGACGGGGAGCTGTTTTTT	CASSVGRGRDGELFF
TRBJ1-1	TRBV6-6	TRBD1	-	TGTGCCAGCAGTCCACGGACAGGGAACACTGAAGCTTTCTTT	CASSPRTGNTEAFF
TRBJ1-2	TRBV5-1	-	-	TGCGCCAGCAGCCTGGAACAGGGTAACTATGGCTACACCTTC	CASSLEQGNYGYTF
TRBJ1-2	TRBV27	TRBD1	-	TGTGCCAGCAGTCCCACGGGACAGTTCCAAGGCTACACCTTC	CASSPTGQFQGYTF
TRBJ2-3	TRBV5-6	TRBD1	-	TGTGCCAGCAGCTCGATTCCAGGGGGCTTTACGGCAGATACGCAGTATTTT	CASSSIPGGFTADTQYF
TRBJ1-2	TRBV5-6	-	-	TGTGCCAGCAACTACGTCGGGGATCCCTATGGCTACCCCTTC	CASNYVGDPYGYPF
TRBJ1-2	TRBV7-2	-	-	TGTGCCAGCAGCCCCAGACCGGGACAACTTAACTATGGCTACACCTTC	CASSPRPGQLNYGYTF
TRBJ2-1	TRBV7-2	TRBD2	once	TGTGCCAGCAGCTTACTAGCGGGAGAGGGTGAGCAGTTCTTC	CASSLLAGEGEQFF
TRBJ2-7	TRBV11-2	TRBD2	few	TGTGCCAGCAGCAAGACTAGCGGGGGGCCTATATCCTACGAGCAGTACTTC	CASSKTSGGPISYEQYF
TRBJ1-1	TRBV6-6	-	few	TGTGCCAGCACCACACCTGCCGCCACTGAAGCTTTCTTT	CASTTPAATEAFF
TRBJ2-5	TRBV6-1	-	-	TGTGCCAGCCGCTTCGGGGGGCCAGGGGAGACCCAGTACTTC	CASRFGGPGETQYF
TRBJ1-2	TRBV7-9	TRBD1	-	TGTGCCAGCAGCTTCCAGGGGGCACGGGGCTACACCTTC	CASSFQGARGYTF
TRBJ1-2	TRBV7-2	-	-	TGTGCCAGCAGCTTAGCGCTCCAGGCAGGATCCGATGGCTACACCTTC	CASSLALQAGSDGYTF
TRBJ1-6	TRBV19	TRBD1	-	TGTGCCAGTAGCCCGGGACAGTCTATCCCCTCCTATAATTCACCCCTCCACTTT	CASSPGQSIPSYNSPLHF
TRBJ2-3	TRBV5-5	TRBD1	-	TGTGCCAGCAGCTTCCCCCCGACAGGGGGCACAGATACGCAGTATTTT	CASSFPPTGGTDTQYF